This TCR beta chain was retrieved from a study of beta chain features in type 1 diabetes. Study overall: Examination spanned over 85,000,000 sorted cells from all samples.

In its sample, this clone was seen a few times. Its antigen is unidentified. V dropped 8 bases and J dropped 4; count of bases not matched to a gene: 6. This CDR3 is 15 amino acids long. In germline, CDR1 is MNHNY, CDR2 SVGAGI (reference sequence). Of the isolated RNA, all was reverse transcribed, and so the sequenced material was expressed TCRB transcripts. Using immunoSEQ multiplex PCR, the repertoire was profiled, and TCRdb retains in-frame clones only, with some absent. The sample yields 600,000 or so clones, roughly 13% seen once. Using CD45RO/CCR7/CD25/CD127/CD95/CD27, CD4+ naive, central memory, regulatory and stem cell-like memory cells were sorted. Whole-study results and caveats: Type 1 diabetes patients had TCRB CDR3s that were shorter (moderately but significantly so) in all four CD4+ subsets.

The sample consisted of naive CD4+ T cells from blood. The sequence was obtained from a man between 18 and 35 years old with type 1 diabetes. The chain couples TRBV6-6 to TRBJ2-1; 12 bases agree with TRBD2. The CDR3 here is CASLILAGGYNEQFF. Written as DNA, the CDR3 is TGTGCCAGCCTTATTCTAGCGGGAGGGTACAATGAGCAGTTCTTC.